These T cell receptor beta chains were read from a single sample in a study of follicular helper T cells after annual influenza vaccination. Measured with immunoSEQ multiplex PCR; TCRdb has only the in-frame clones, and not every one. The sample shows 9,500 to 15,000 clones, nearly 80% of them seen only once. The sample here was CXCR5+ CD38- circulating T follicular helper cells from blood, taken on the day of influenza vaccination. Every receptor here comes from an adult who received the influenza vaccine. The CDR3 runs from the conserved cysteine through the conserved F or W. D genes are given only for firm matches. A row's size may be missing; if present it is once, few, many or a size class.

TRBJ1-3	NA	TRBV5-8	NA	TGTGCCAGCAGCCCCTATCTCGGCTCTGGAAACACCATATATTTT	CASSPYLGSGNTIYF
TRBJ2-3	NA	TRBV7-2	TRBD2	TGTGCCAGCAGCTTAGGTCCTAGCGGGGGAACAGATACGCAGTATTTT	CASSLGPSGGTDTQYF
TRBJ2-5	few	TRBV29-1	NA	TGCAGCGCCGGGGGTTGGGAGACCCAGTACTTC	CSAGGWETQYF
TRBJ1-6	NA	TRBV28	NA	TGTGCCAGCAGTTCGACAGGAGAATACTCACCCCTCCACTTT	CASSSTGEYSPLHF
TRBJ2-7	NA	TRBV7-2	NA	TGTGCCAGCAGCACCGACAGGTTGAGGGAGCAGTACTTC	CASSTDRLREQYF
TRBJ1-4	NA	TRBV6-5	NA	TGTGCCAGCAGTTACGGGGGGCTAGCTAATGAAAAACTGTTTTTT	CASSYGGLANEKLFF
TRBJ2-1	NA	TRBV18	TRBD2	TGTGCCAGCTCATCGGGACTAGCGGAGTACAATGAGCAGTTCTTC	CASSSGLAEYNEQFF
TRBJ1-2	few	TRBV7-6	TRBD1	TGTGCCAGCAGCCGGACAGGGGGCGGGGGCTACACCTTC	CASSRTGGGGYTF
TRBJ1-2	NA	TRBV27	TRBD1	TGTGCCAGCAGTCCGGGGACAGACTTAAACATTAACTATGGCTACACCTTC	CASSPGTDLNINYGYTF
TRBJ2-7	NA	TRBV5-1	NA	TGCGCCAGCAGCCCGGAACCGGGACGCCATAGCTCCTACGAGCAGTACTTC	CASSPEPGRHSSYEQYF
TRBJ2-1	NA	TRBV7-8	NA	TGTGCCAGCAGCTTGGGCAATGAGCAGTTCTTC	CASSLGNEQFF
TRBJ1-2	NA	TRBV7-9	TRBD1	TGTGCCAGCAGCTCAGACCCCAGGGGGCGCTTCTATGGCTACACCTTC	CASSSDPRGRFYGYTF
TRBJ1-6	NA	TRBV5-1	NA	TGCGCCAGCAGCTTAGGGCAGGCTAAAAATTCACCCCTCCACTTT	CASSLGQAKNSPLHF
TRBJ1-5	NA	TRBV18	NA	TGTGCCAGCTCACCAGGGGAGAATCAGCCCCAGCATTTT	CASSPGENQPQHF
TRBJ2-7	NA	TRBV5-1	NA	TGCGCCAGCACCCTGACGGGGATACAGCAGTACTTC	CASTLTGIQQYF
TRBJ1-1	NA	TRBV18	NA	TGTGCCAGCTCACTTCGAACAGGAACGAACACTGAAGCTTTCTTT	CASSLRTGTNTEAFF
TRBJ1-4	NA	TRBV5-6	NA	TGTGCCAGCAGCTTGGCCCTTAATGAAAAACTGTTTTTT	CASSLALNEKLFF
TRBJ1-3	once	TRBV6-6	NA	TGTGCCAGCAGTACGGAGGGAAACACCATATATTTT	CASSTEGNTIYF
TRBJ2-3	NA	TRBV5-1	NA	TGCGCCAGCAGCTTGACTGGGACTAGCACAGATACGCAGTATTTT	CASSLTGTSTDTQYF
TRBJ2-3	NA	TRBV18	NA	TGTGCCAGCTCACCACCCAGCACAGATACGCAGTATTTT	CASSPPSTDTQYF
TRBJ2-7	NA	TRBV30	TRBD1	TGTGCCTGGACGGGACAGGACTCCTACGAGCAGTACTTC	CAWTGQDSYEQYF
TRBJ1-3	NA	TRBV12-1	NA	TGTGCCAGCAGCTCTGGAAACACCATATATTTT	CASSSGNTIYF
TRBJ2-5	once	TRBV7-2	NA	TGTGCCAGCAGCTTTCACCAGGGGCCGAAAGAGACCCAGTACTTC	CASSFHQGPKETQYF
TRBJ1-1	NA	TRBV5-5	NA	TGTGCCAGCAGCCTAAGACAGGTCGTGACTGAAGCTTTCTTT	CASSLRQVVTEAFF
TRBJ1-5	NA	TRBV9	NA	TGTGCCAGCAGCGTGGGGTCGGGGTCGTTTCAGCCCCAGCATTTT	CASSVGSGSFQPQHF
TRBJ2-5	NA	TRBV10-2	NA	TGCGCCAGCAGTGAGTGGAGTCAAGAGACCCAGTACTTC	CASSEWSQETQYF
TRBJ2-1	NA	TRBV30	TRBD2	TGTGCCTTTCTTAGGGCTAGCGGGTTCAATGAGCAGTTCTTC	CAFLRASGFNEQFF
TRBJ1-4	NA	TRBV18	NA	TGTGCCAGCTCACCGTTGGACAGCAAAAGGTCTAATGAAAAACTGTTTTTT	CASSPLDSKRSNEKLFF
TRBJ2-7	NA	TRBV6-1	NA	TGTGCCAGCAGTATAGGACCGAATGCCTACGAGCAGTACTTC	CASSIGPNAYEQYF
TRBJ2-2	NA	TRBV27	NA	TGTGCCAGCAGTTTAATCGGTCAATCGGGGGGCCCAGCCGGGGAGCTGTTTTTT	CASSLIGQSGGPAGELFF
TRBJ1-1	NA	TRBV5-1	NA	TGCGCCAGCAGCTTGTATGGGGGGGTGAACACTGAAGCTTTCTTT	CASSLYGGVNTEAFF
TRBJ1-6	few	TRBV30	NA	TGTGCCACCGCAGCGAGTTTGTCCTATAATTCACCCCTCCACTTT	CATAASLSYNSPLHF
TRBJ2-7	large	TRBV6-5	NA	TGTGCCAGCAGACACAGGGACTCCTACGAGCAGTACTTC	CASRHRDSYEQYF
TRBJ1-2	NA	TRBV7-2	NA	TGTGCCAGCAGCCTAGACATTGGGGAGGGAATCTCCTATGGCTACACCTTC	CASSLDIGEGISYGYTF
TRBJ2-2	NA	TRBV27	NA	TGTGCCAGCAGTTGGGGTAGGGACCCCGGGGAGCTGTTTTTT	CASSWGRDPGELFF